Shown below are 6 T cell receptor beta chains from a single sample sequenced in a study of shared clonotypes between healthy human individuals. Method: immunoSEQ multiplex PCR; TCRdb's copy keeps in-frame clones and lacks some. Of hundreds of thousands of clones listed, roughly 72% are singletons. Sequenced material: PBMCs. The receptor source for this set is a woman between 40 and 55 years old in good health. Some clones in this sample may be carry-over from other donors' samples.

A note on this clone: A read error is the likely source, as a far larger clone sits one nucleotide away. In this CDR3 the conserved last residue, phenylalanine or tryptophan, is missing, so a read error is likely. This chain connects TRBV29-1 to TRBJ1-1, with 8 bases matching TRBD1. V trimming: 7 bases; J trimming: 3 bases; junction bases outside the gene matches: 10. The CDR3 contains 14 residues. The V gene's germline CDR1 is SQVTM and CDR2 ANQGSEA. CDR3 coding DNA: TGCAGCGCCGCTGACAGGGGAGAGTACACTGAAGCTTTCCTT. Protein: CSAADRGEYTEAFL.

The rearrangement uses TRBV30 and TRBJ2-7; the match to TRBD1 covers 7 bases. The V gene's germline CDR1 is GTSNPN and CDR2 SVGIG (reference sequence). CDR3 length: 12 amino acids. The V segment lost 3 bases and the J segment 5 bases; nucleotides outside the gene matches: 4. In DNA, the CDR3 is TGTGCCTGGAGCACTACAGGGGACGAGCAGTACTTC. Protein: CAWSTTGDEQYF.

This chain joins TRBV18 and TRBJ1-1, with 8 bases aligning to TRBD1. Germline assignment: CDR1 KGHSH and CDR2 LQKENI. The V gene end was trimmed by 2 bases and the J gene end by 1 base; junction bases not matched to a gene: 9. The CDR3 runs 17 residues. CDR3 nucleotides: TGTGCCAGCTCACCAGCCCCTCCACAGGGGGGGAACACTGAAGCTTTCTTT. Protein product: CASSPAPPQGGNTEAFF. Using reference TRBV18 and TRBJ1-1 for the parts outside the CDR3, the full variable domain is NAGVMQNPRHLVRRRGQEARLRCSPMKGHSHVYWYRQLPEEGLKFMVYLQKENIIDESGMPKERFSAEFPKEGPSILRIQQVVRGDSAAYFCASSPAPPQGGNTEAFFGQGTRLTVV.

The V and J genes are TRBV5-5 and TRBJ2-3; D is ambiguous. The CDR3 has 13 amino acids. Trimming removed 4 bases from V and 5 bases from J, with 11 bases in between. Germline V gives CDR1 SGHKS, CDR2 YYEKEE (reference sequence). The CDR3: CASSPAGVDTQYF. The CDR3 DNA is TGTGCCAGCAGCCCCGCAGGTGTAGATACGCAGTATTTT.

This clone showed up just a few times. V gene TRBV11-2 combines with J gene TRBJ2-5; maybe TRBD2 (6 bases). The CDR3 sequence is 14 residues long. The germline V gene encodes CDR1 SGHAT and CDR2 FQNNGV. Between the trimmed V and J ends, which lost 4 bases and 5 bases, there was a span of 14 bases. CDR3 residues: CASSSMRGRETQYF. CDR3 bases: TGTGCCAGCAGCTCCATGAGAGGGAGGGAGACCCAGTACTTC.

The CDR3 region has the DNA TGTGCCAGCAGTTTGGGGTTGGGCGGCTACACCTTC. Protein sequence: CASSLGLGGYTF. This rearrangement joins TRBV28 to TRBJ1-2; D gene ambiguous. This CDR3 is 12 amino acids long. Per germline, CDR1 MDHEN and CDR2 SYDVKM. V lost 3 bases and J 8 bases, leaving 10 bases between the germline ends.